The clone carrying this TCR beta chain was observed many times. Seattle's cohort entered during active infection and was followed longitudinally. Authors' data handling: Amplification of reference gene primers provided the estimated nucleated cell counts. The method was immunoSEQ multiplex PCR; TCRdb's version includes in-frame clones alone and lacks a portion of them. The V and J calls and clone size were taken over from that table, and D and trimming were inferred from the DNA. The data contain under 200,000 clones, about 83% of them singletons. The record originates from a study of blood T cell repertoires in COVID-19. On the study more broadly: Donors in the United States, Italy and Spain gave samples during acute or convalescent COVID-19.

The CDR3 covers 16 residues. V was cut by 1 base and J by 11 bases, with 18 bases left in between. The germline V gene has CDR1 MNHEY and CDR2 SMNVEV (reference sequence). V and J are TRBV27 and TRBJ1-6; a weak D match, TRBD1 (6 bases). This clonotype originated in an older woman with COVID-19, enrolled during active disease. The sample taken for sequencing was peripheral blood. CDR3 DNA: TGTGCCAGCAGTTTATACCGGGGTAGGGGGACGGCACCCCTCCACTTT. Protein sequence: CASSLYRGRGTAPLHF.